These T cell receptor beta chains were read from a single sample in a study of blood T cells in healthy people across ages. Each CDR3 protein is one row after TCRdb ran MiXCR on the 5' RACE reads. Of hundreds of thousands of distinct CDR3 sequences detected, more than 40% appear once; the ten largest clones hold approximately 32%. The sample was blood. These receptors all come from a woman aged 55-70 years in good health. CDR3s include the opening cysteine and the closing phenylalanine or tryptophan. D genes are given only for firm matches. Expanded clones get a size class; other rows say once, few or many, or leave the size out.

D: TRBD2
J: TRBJ2-7
V: TRBV12-3/TRBV12-4
size: many
CDR3: CASSPGLAGGNEQYF
DNA: TGTGCCAGCAGTCCGGGACTAGCGGGAGGCAACGAGCAGTACTTC

D: TRBD2
J: TRBJ2-3
V: TRBV15
size: NA
CDR3: CATSSGTSGTSTDAQYF
DNA: TGTGCCACCAGCTCCGGGACTAGCGGTACCAGCACAGATGCGCAGTATTTT

D: TRBD2
J: TRBJ2-1
V: TRBV28
size: NA
CDR3: CASSELADNEQFF
DNA: TGTGCCAGCAGTGAGCTAGCGGACAATGAGCAGTTCTTC

D: NA
J: TRBJ1-1
V: TRBV15
size: few
CDR3: CATSRNYPGPKNTEAFF
DNA: TGTGCCACCAGCAGAAACTACCCGGGACCGAAGAACACTGAAGCTTTCTTT

D: NA
J: TRBJ1-4
V: TRBV7-9
size: NA
CDR3: CASSLEAAPAATNEKLFF
DNA: TGTGCCAGCAGCTTAGAGGCGGCACCGGCTGCAACTAATGAAAAACTGTTTTTT

D: TRBD2
J: TRBJ2-1
V: TRBV3-1
size: NA
CDR3: CASSQSVTGGVREQFF
DNA: TGTGCCAGCAGCCAATCCGTCACGGGAGGGGTAAGGGAGCAGTTCTTC

D: NA
J: TRBJ1-2
V: TRBV30
size: few
CDR3: CAWKGSGYTF
DNA: TGTGCCTGGAAGGGCAGCGGCTACACCTTC

D: NA
J: TRBJ2-5
V: TRBV27
size: few
CDR3: CASRRTGGAGQETQYF
DNA: TGTGCCAGCAGACGAACAGGGGGGGCGGGCCAAGAGACCCAGTACTTC

D: TRBD1
J: TRBJ2-5
V: TRBV5-1
size: few
CDR3: CASSSTGGEETQYF
DNA: TGCGCCAGCAGCTCCACAGGGGGCGAAGAGACCCAGTACTTC

D: NA
J: TRBJ2-7
V: TRBV7-9
size: NA
CDR3: CASSTTRGEQYF
DNA: TGTGCCAGCAGCACCACTAGGGGCGAGCAGTACTTC

D: NA
J: TRBJ2-1
V: TRBV7-8
size: NA
CDR3: CASSLGSGSGNEQFF
DNA: TGTGCCAGCAGCTTAGGATCCGGGAGTGGAAATGAGCAGTTCTTC